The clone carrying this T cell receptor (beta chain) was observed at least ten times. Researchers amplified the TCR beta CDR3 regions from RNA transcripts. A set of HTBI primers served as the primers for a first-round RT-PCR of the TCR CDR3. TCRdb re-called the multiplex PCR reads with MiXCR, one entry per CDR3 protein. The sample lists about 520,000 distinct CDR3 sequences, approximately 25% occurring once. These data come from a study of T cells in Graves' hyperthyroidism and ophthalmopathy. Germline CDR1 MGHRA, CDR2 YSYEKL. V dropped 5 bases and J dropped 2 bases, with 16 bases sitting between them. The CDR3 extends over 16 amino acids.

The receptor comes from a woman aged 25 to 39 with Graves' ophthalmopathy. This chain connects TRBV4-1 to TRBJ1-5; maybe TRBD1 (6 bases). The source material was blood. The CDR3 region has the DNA TGCGCCAGCAGCACGGGACAAGGACCCGGCAATCAGCCCCAGCATTTT. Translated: CASSTGQGPGNQPQHF.